Described below is a single TCR beta chain sequence and its context. PCR was performed using 60 Vbeta and 13 Jbeta primers. Sequencing was performed with immunoSEQ multiplex PCR; in TCRdb, only in-frame clones are kept and a portion is missing. The sample holds fewer than 250,000 clones, 80% seen once. This sample was taken from a study of cytomegalovirus exposure and HLA in healthy donors. Germline assignment: CDR1 MNHEY and CDR2 SMNVEV (reference sequence). V lost 3 bases to trimming and J lost 5 bases; unmatched junction nucleotides: 7. This CDR3 contains 16 residues. This TCR came from a woman in her 40s in good health and CMV-seronegative. The material sequenced was PBMCs. The chain links TRBV27 to TRBJ2-1; TRBD1 matches at 10 bases. For the CDR3, the DNA is TGTGCCAGCAGTTTGTTAGCTGGACAGGGGGACAATGAGCAGTTCTTC. Translating gives CASSLLAGQGDNEQFF.